This record covers a single T cell receptor (beta chain). A multiplex PCR was run with 60 Vbeta primers and 13 Jbeta primers. The protocol was immunoSEQ multiplex PCR, while the TCRdb copy is restricted to in-frame clones and leaves out a portion. The sample lists roughly 160,000 clones, 80% occurring once. J was trimmed by 0 bases and V by 8 bases; bases with no gene match: 6. Germline CDR1 and CDR2: SQVTM and ANQGSEA. CDR3 length: 14 residues. The sample belongs to a study of cytomegalovirus exposure and HLA in healthy donors. Sequenced input: PBMCs. This receptor was identified in a man aged 25 to 40 in good health and CMV-seronegative. The chain links TRBV29-1 to TRBJ2-3, with 9 bases fitting TRBD1. This chain's CDR3 is CSTQDRGSTDTQYF. The CDR3 region has the DNA TGCAGCACCCAGGACAGGGGAAGCACAGATACGCAGTATTTT.